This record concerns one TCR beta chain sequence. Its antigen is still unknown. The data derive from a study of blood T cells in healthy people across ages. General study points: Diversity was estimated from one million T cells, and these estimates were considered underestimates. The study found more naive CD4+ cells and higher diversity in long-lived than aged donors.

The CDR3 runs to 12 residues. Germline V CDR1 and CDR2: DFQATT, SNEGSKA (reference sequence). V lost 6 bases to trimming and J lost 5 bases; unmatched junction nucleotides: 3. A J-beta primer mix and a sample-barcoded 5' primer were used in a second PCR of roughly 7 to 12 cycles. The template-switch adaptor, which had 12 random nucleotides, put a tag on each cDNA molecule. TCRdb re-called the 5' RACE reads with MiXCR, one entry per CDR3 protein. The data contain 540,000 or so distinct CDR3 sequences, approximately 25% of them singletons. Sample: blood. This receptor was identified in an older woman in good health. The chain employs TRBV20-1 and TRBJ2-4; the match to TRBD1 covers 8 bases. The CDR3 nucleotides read TGCAGTGCCAAGGGACAGGAAAACATTCAGTACTTC. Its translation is CSAKGQENIQYF.